A single sample is the source of the 10 T cell receptor beta chains below, sequenced in a study of blood T cell repertoires in COVID-19. The method was immunoSEQ multiplex PCR; TCRdb's version includes in-frame clones alone and lacks a portion of them. The data contain roughly 95,000 clones, roughly 82% of them seen just once; the ten biggest clones take up around 19%. The sample comprised peripheral blood. These receptors came from an elderly man with acute or convalescent COVID-19.

The V and J genes are TRBV25-1 and TRBJ2-3; D possibly corresponds to TRBD1 (5 bases). From germline, CDR1 is MGHDK and CDR2 SYGVNS. The CDR3 spans 13 residues. Trimming took off 2 bases at V and 5 bases at J, with 8 bases between the two ends. CDR3 loop: CASSEGARDTQYF. DNA of the CDR3: TGTGCCAGCAGTGAAGGGGCCCGAGATACGCAGTATTTT.

The chain uses TRBV27 and TRBJ2-3; possibly TRBD1 for D (6 bases). This CDR3 spans 14 amino acids. Per the germline V gene, CDR1 is MNHEY and CDR2 is SMNVEV (reference sequence). Trimming took off 6 bases at V and 10 bases at J, with 20 bases between the two ends. CDR3 DNA: TGTGCCAGCAGCCCTCCAGGGGCGTCGCGGGCGCAGTATTTT. This sequence encodes CASSPPGASRAQYF.

The chain links TRBV5-6 to TRBJ1-1, with 10 nucleotides matching TRBD1. J lost 3 bases, V lost 0 bases, and 2 bases had no gene match. Germline-derived CDR1 and CDR2 are SGHDT and YYEEEE. The CDR3 covers 15 residues. The CDR3 bases are TGTGCCAGCAGCTTGGGGACAGGGGGTTACACTGAAGCTTTCTTT. This translates into CASSLGTGGYTEAFF.

V usage is TRBV7-7 and J usage is TRBJ2-2; tentative D call: TRBD1 (5 bases). The CDR3 runs 14 residues. V lost 3 bases and J 2 bases, leaving 7 bases between the germline ends. Per germline, CDR1 SSHAT and CDR2 FNYEAQ (reference sequence). For the CDR3, the DNA is TGTGCCAGCAGCTTGGACACAAACACCGGGGAGCTGTTTTTT. Its translation is CASSLDTNTGELFF.

The chain uses TRBV9 and TRBJ2-4, with a possible D match to TRBD1 (5 bases). Germline CDR1 SGDLS, CDR2 YYNGEE. This CDR3 contains 15 residues. Trimming cost V 4 bases and J 0 bases, with 11 bases left between them. CDR3 DNA: TGTGCCAGCAGCTCGGACAACTTAGCCAAAAACATTCAGTACTTC. Translated, it gives CASSSDNLAKNIQYF.

This clone came up a few times. The chain has TRBV11-2 and TRBJ1-6; TRBD1 might be the D (6 bases). The CDR3 loop spans 14 amino acids. Germline-derived CDR1 and CDR2 are SGHAT and FQNNGV. Trimming left V 5 bases short and J 8 bases short, with 13 bases between. The CDR3 DNA sequence: TGTGCCAGCAGCCCTGTCAGGGGAGATTCACCCCTCCACTTT. Translating gives CASSPVRGDSPLHF. The whole variable domain, filled in from reference TRBV11-2 and TRBJ1-6, reads EAGVAQSPRYKIIEKRQSVAFWCNPISGHATLYWYQQILGQGPKLLIQFQNNGVVDDSQLPKDRFSAERLKGVDSTLKIQPAKLEDSAVYLCASSPVRGDSPLHFGNGTRLTVT.

The chain uses TRBV18 and TRBJ2-2; unclear D gene. V lost 3 bases and J lost 0, with 11 bases in between. The germline V gene has CDR1 KGHSH and CDR2 LQKENI. The CDR3 consists of 16 residues. CDR3 sequence: CASSPDLAANTGELFF. CDR3 DNA: TGTGCCAGCTCACCCGACTTGGCCGCGAACACCGGGGAGCTGTTTTTT.

This clone showed up just a few times. This rearrangement joins TRBV5-4 to TRBJ2-5; the D gene is possibly TRBD2 (6 bases). Germline V gene sequence: CDR1 SGHNT, CDR2 YYREEE (reference sequence). The V end lost 4 bases, the J end lost 5 bases, and 15 bases lay between the germline ends. CDR3 length: 14 residues. CDR3: CASSPRREDETQYF. The CDR3 region has the DNA TGTGCCAGCAGCCCTAGGAGGGAAGATGAGACCCAGTACTTC.

V and J are TRBV7-2 and TRBJ2-3, with 7 bases aligning to TRBD1. CDR3 length: 14 amino acids. CDR1 is SGHTA and CDR2 is FQGNSA in the germline V gene. Germline trimming cut 5 bases from V and 2 bases from J; bases unmatched to any gene: 4. The CDR3 nucleotides read TGTGCCAGCAGCCGGGACAGAATCACAGATACGCAGTATTTT. Residues: CASSRDRITDTQYF.

The J gene is TRBJ2-2, the V gene TRBV18, with D possibly being TRBD1 (6 bases). Trimming pared 3 bases from V and 3 bases from J, leaving 14 bases between. CDR1 is KGHSH, CDR2 LQKENI, per germline. CDR3 size: 16 residues. CDR3 loop: CASSPPSTGYTGELFF. The CDR3 bases are TGTGCCAGCTCACCGCCCTCGACAGGATACACCGGGGAGCTGTTTTTT.